The clone carrying this TCR beta chain was picked up one time. Antigen specificity is unknown. The source of the sample is a study of shared clonotypes between healthy human individuals. Regarding the study as a whole: Sharing across four donors was highest in naive CD4 (approximately 5%) and lowest in memory CD8 (about 0.4%).

The table came from immunoSEQ multiplex PCR; TCRdb's copy has only in-frame clones and leaves some out. The sample lists over 750,000 clones; roughly 96% were seen once. The naive CD8 subset, CD45RO-negative cells positively selected for CCR7, excluded terminally differentiated effector memory CD45RA+ cells. Adults of Caucasian background living in Nashville, Tennessee made up all donors. The CDR3 loop spans 12 amino acids. Germline loops: CDR1 SGHTA, CDR2 FQGNSA. The V end was cut by 1 base, the J end by 3 bases, with 4 bases between. The chain uses TRBV7-2 and TRBJ2-7; D is uncertain. The source material was naive CD8+ T cells sorted from blood. The source is a man in his thirties or forties in good health. CDR3 in DNA: TGTGCCAGCAGCTTAGGAGACTACGAGCAGTACTTC. Protein: CASSLGDYEQYF. The full variable domain, completed using reference TRBV7-2 and TRBJ2-7, is GAGVSQSPSNKVTEKGKDVELRCDPISGHTALYWYRQSLGQGLEFLIYFQGNSAPDKSGLPSDRFSAERTGGSVSTLTIQRTQQEDSAVYLCASSLGDYEQYFGPGTRLTVT.